The T cell receptor (beta chain) under discussion was sequenced for a study of cytotoxic CD8 clonotypes in ibrutinib-treated CLL. Study background: Among the patients, 10 to 11 presented as relapsed/refractory and about 16 as treatment-naive; around 18 showed unmutated IGHV. An average of around 260,000 productive templates and 80,000 to 95,000 productive rearrangements was obtained per sample.

Study-level points and caveats: Patients had baseline clonality above age-matched healthy donors, and this clonality moved with circulating CD8+ T-cell counts. Public clonotypes were rare and shrank or held steady on treatment.

Remarks on this clone: Its target is unknown.

The CDR3 is made up of 16 amino acids. The V gene's germline CDR1 is SGHVS and CDR2 FQNEAQ. J lost 1 base, V lost 6 bases, and 8 bases had no gene match. Repertoires were generated with immunoSEQ multiplex PCR, while TCRdb's copy carries only in-frame clones and drops some. The repertoire consists of approximately 84,000 clones, with more than 70% occurring once and the leading ten covering around 5.4%. This clonotype was sampled from a human donor with chronic lymphocytic leukemia. The sample in question was PBMCs, obtained before ibrutinib treatment. The chain couples TRBV7-8 to TRBJ1-1; 10 nucleotides line up with TRBD1. In nucleotides, the CDR3 is TGTGCCAGCAGTGGGACAGGGGAGTTCCGGAACACTGAAGCTTTCTTT. This sequence encodes CASSGTGEFRNTEAFF.